This T cell receptor beta chain came from a study of CD8+ T cells in alopecia areata. As the sequencing template, cDNA was produced by extracting RNA and reverse transcribing it. Clones were read by immunoSEQ multiplex PCR, and TCRdb kept only the in-frame ones, dropping some. The profile shows some 210,000 clones, more than 45% of them singletons. Study-wide findings and caveats: Sequencing of scalp samples also includes resident alphabeta T cells from normal skin.

A note on this clone: Its antigen is still unknown.

Germline lookup yields CDR1 MDHEN and CDR2 SYDVKM. The CDR3 runs 17 residues. V was clipped by 2 bases and J by 9 bases; unmatched bases: 17. The chain has TRBV28 and TRBJ2-7; 9 positions agree with TRBD2. The material sequenced was CD4+ T cells sorted from blood, taken at week 0. The receptor was derived from a human donor with alopecia areata. The CDR3 nucleotides are TGTGCCAGCAGTTTAGGAGCGGGGGGCACGACTTCTGGGAGGCAGTACTTC. It specifies CASSLGAGGTTSGRQYF.